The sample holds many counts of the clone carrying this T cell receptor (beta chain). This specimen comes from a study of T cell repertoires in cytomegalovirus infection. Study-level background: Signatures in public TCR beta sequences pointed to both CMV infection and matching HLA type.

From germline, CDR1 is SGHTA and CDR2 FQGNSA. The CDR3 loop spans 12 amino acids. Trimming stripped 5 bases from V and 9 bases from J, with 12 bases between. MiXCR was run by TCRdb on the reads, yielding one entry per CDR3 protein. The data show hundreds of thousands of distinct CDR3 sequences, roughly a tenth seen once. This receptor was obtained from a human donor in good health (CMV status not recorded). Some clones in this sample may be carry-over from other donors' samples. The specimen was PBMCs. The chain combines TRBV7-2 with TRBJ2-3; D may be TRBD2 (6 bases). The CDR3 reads CASSPPGGTQYF. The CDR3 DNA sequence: TGTGCCAGCAGCCCGCCCGGGGGAACGCAGTATTTT.